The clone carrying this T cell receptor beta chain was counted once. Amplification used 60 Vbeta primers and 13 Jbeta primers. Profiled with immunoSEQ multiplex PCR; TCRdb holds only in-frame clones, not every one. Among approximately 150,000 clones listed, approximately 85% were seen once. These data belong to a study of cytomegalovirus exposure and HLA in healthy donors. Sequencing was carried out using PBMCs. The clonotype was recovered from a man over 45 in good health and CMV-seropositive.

The CDR3 DNA reads TGTGCCAGTAGTACCCGGTCCAAGTCTGAAAAACTGTTTTTT. This encodes CASSTRSKSEKLFF. The V and J genes are TRBV19 and TRBJ1-4; no clear D gene. CDR3 length equals 14 residues. The V and J ends lost 4 bases and 7 bases respectively, with 13 bases between them. The germline V gene encodes CDR1 LNHDA and CDR2 SQIVND (reference sequence).